Listed below are T cell receptor beta chains from one sample, sequenced in a study of OX40 agonist ivuxolimab in advanced cancers. Data came from immunoSEQ multiplex PCR; TCRdb stores just in-frame clones and leaves some out. The sample records over 60,000 clones, 80% to 90% being singletons. The material sequenced was CD4+ or CD8+ T cells sorted from blood, taken in a trial of the OX40 agonist ivuxolimab. Every receptor here comes from an adult with an advanced solid tumor such as melanoma, head and neck, liver or kidney cancer. CDR3s include the opening cysteine and the closing phenylalanine or tryptophan. The D gene is left open where the match is weak. The size field is filled for only some rows; it gives once, few, many or a size class.

TRBD1,TRBJ1-2,-,TRBV7-9,CASSFGRTGGNYGYTF,TGTGCCAGCAGCTTCGGAAGGACAGGGGGGAACTATGGCTACACCTTC
TRBD2,TRBJ2-6,-,TRBV4-1,CASSQPTSGATSGANVLTF,TGCGCCAGCAGCCAACCAACTAGCGGGGCCACCTCTGGGGCCAACGTCCTGACTTTC
-,TRBJ1-4,-,TRBV21-1,CASKRFREKLFF,TGTGCCAGCAAAAGGTTTCGAGAAAAACTGTTTTTT
-,TRBJ1-3,-,TRBV18,CASSPPGGDGNTIYF,TGTGCCAGCTCACCACCGGGAGGGGATGGAAACACCATATATTTT
-,TRBJ1-6,-,TRBV7-9,CASQRGFPEPLHF,TGTGCCAGCCAAAGGGGATTCCCCGAACCCCTCCACTTT
TRBD1,TRBJ2-5,once,TRBV15,CATSRGMRTGAGETQYF,TGTGCCACCAGCAGAGGCATGCGGACAGGGGCCGGGGAGACCCAGTACTTC
TRBD2,TRBJ2-2,-,TRBV19,CASSLAGVGTGELFF,TGTGCCAGTAGTTTAGCGGGAGTAGGGACCGGGGAGCTGTTTTTT
-,TRBJ2-5,-,TRBV11-2,CASSLGRGQGFLETQYF,-
-,TRBJ1-3,-,TRBV19,CASRKGRLSGNTIYF,TGTGCCAGTAGAAAAGGACGGCTTTCTGGAAACACCATATATTTT
TRBD1,TRBJ1-6,-,TRBV13,CASSFPGTGGDSPLHF,TGTGCCAGCAGCTTTCCTGGGACAGGGGGCGATTCACCCCTCCACTTT
-,TRBJ2-7,-,TRBV7-9,CASSLGPSSYEQYF,TGTGCCAGCAGCCTTGGACCGAGCTCCTACGAGCAGTACTTC
TRBD2,TRBJ2-2,-,TRBV5-6,CASSLRGRPTGELFF,TGTGCCAGCAGCTTGCGCGGGAGGCCCACCGGGGAGCTGTTTTTT
-,TRBJ2-7,-,TRBV28,CASGYEQYF,TGTGCCAGCGGATACGAGCAGTACTTC
-,TRBJ2-7,-,TRBV27,CASSRNRGGSYEQYF,TGTGCCAGCAGCCGTAACAGGGGGGGTTCCTACGAGCAGTACTTC
TRBD1,TRBJ2-3,-,TRBV19,CASNPTGTDTQYF,TGTGCCAGTAATCCGACAGGGACAGATACGCAGTATTTT
-,TRBJ1-1,once,TRBV2,CASRGGLGNTEAFF,TGTGCCAGCCGAGGGGGGCTGGGGAACACTGAAGCTTTCTTT
-,TRBJ1-5,-,TRBV27,CASSTGRLGQPQHF,TGTGCCAGTTCGACAGGACGACTCGGTCAGCCCCAGCATTTT
-,TRBJ2-7,-,TRBV6-6,CASTSTSRVLEQYF,TGTGCCAGCACCTCAACGAGCCGGGTTTTGGAGCAGTACTTC
-,TRBJ1-2,-,TRBV9,CASSAPVRLSGYTF,TGTGCCAGCAGCGCACCAGTTCGCCTCTCTGGCTACACCTTC
TRBD2,TRBJ2-3,-,TRBV19,CASSGTSGIDTQYF,TGTGCCAGTAGCGGGACTAGCGGGATTGATACGCAGTATTTT
-,TRBJ1-5,-,TRBV2,CASRSGQYQPQHF,TGTGCCAGCAGATCAGGACAGTATCAGCCCCAGCATTTT
-,TRBJ1-1,-,TRBV2,CASSEFASTEAFF,TGTGCCAGCAGTGAATTTGCGAGCACTGAAGCTTTCTTT
-,TRBJ2-3,-,TRBV11-3,CASSPGDTQYF,TGTGCCAGCAGCCCCGGGGATACGCAGTATTTT
TRBD1,TRBJ1-2,-,TRBV6-6,CASTLTGNYGYTF,TGTGCCAGCACCTTGACAGGGAACTATGGCTACACCTTC